Below, one T cell receptor beta chain is given with its context. Its antigen is undetermined. The sample originates from a study of cytomegalovirus exposure and HLA in healthy donors. Whole-study context: A later analysis reported the same platform for the roughly 110 validation repertoires and the roughly 670 first-cohort repertoires. Study-level results: The TCR clusters that emerged in the first cohort tended, a later analysis found, to co-occur in the roughly 110 validation repertoires. It was about 180 TCR beta chains that were listed as cytomegalovirus-associated. Cytomegalovirus status was reportedly diagnosed by the classifier with high sensitivity and specificity.

After removal of 9 bases from V and 1 base from J, the junction contained 15 bases not matched to a gene. Germline V lookup: CDR1 LNHDA, CDR2 SQIVND (reference sequence). The CDR3 is 16 amino acids. TCRdb's copy holds only in-frame clones and misses some; the assay was immunoSEQ multiplex PCR. The sample yields a few hundred thousand clones, roughly 88% seen once. The receptor was isolated from a woman younger than 35 in good health and CMV-seronegative. The source material was PBMCs. This chain connects TRBV19 to TRBJ2-7; 7 positions agree with TRBD1. CDR3 in amino acids: CASRYDRDSDSYEQYF. In nucleotides, the CDR3 is TGTGCCAGCCGATATGACCGGGACAGCGATTCCTACGAGCAGTACTTC.